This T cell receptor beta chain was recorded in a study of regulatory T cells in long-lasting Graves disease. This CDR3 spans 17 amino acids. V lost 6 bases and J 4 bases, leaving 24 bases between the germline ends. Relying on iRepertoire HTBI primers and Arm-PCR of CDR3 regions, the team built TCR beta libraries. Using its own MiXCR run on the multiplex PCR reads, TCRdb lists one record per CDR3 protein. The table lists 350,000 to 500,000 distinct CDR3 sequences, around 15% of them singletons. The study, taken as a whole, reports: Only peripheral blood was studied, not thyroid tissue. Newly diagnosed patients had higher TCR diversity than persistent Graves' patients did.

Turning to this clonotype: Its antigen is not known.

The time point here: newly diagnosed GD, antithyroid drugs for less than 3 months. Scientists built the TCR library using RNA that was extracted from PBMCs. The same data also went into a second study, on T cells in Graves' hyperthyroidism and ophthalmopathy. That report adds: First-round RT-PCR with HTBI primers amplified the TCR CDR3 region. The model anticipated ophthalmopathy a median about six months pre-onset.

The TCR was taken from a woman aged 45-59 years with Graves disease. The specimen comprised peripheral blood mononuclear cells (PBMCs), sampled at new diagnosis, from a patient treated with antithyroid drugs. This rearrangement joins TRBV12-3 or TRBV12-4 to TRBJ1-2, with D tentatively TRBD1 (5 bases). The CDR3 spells CASSPQGFRTSSYGYTF. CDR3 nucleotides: TGTGCCAGCAGCCCTCAGGGCTTCCGCACTTCCTCCTATGGCTACACCTTC.